A selection of T cell receptor beta chains follows, all from one sample in a study of blood T cell repertoires in COVID-19. The assay was immunoSEQ multiplex PCR, and TCRdb's table has in-frame clones only and misses some. The table has about 240,000 clones, around 83% seen once; the top ten hold roughly 9.6%. Sequencing was carried out using peripheral blood. The receptors come from a woman older than 75 with acute or convalescent COVID-19. Both conserved end residues are trimmed from each CDR3. The size entry is marked missing in some rows and otherwise reads once, few, many or a size class.

clone_size	v_call	j_call	cdr3_aa
.	TRBV20-1	TRBJ1-2	SVTRDGYT
.	TRBV6-5	TRBJ1-6	ASSPVSYNSPLH
few	TRBV5-1	TRBJ2-7	ASSFGGRVYEQY
once	TRBV19	TRBJ1-4	ASSMGGTTNEKLF
.	TRBV4-2	TRBJ2-3	ASSRGLAGGRSSTDTQY
.	TRBV18	TRBJ2-7	ASSPGTVSYEQY
.	TRBV5-8	TRBJ2-5	ASSLAGYSRETQY
.	TRBV5-1	TRBJ1-3	ASSFGEGASGNTIY
.	TRBV2	TRBJ1-1	ASSREGQGNTEAF
.	TRBV27	TRBJ2-7	ASSPLGSGNSYEQY
.	TRBV7-7	TRBJ2-7	ASSQGQGPTYEQY
once	TRBV3-1/TRBV3-2	TRBJ1-1	ASSPTGTMNTEAF
.	TRBV30	TRBJ1-1	AWRLAEDTEAF
once	TRBV27	TRBJ2-7	ASSSWGGSYEQY
.	TRBV5-4	TRBJ2-7	ASSLRGAPIEQY
.	TRBV30	TRBJ1-2	AWSVPRGTGYT
.	TRBV2	TRBJ1-4	ASTLTDATNEKLF
once	TRBV11-3	TRBJ2-2	ASSLGHRDTGELF
.	TRBV27	TRBJ1-5	ASRPTGGYNQPQH
.	TRBV6-5	TRBJ1-1	ASTSKSLNTEAF
.	TRBV15	TRBJ2-2	ATSRGRGLTNTGELF
.	TRBV5-1	TRBJ2-5	ASSPGGYQETQY
.	TRBV18	TRBJ1-2	ASSLWTGGHGYT
.	TRBV6-6	TRBJ2-4	ASSYSKQGNIQY
.	TRBV5-4	TRBJ1-5	ASSSDSTNQPQH
.	TRBV27	TRBJ2-5	ASSSLAGGTETQY
.	TRBV19	TRBJ2-1	ASSPPGLAGGREQF
.	TRBV5-1	TRBJ1-1	ASSGRTENTEAF
once	TRBV6-5	TRBJ1-5	ASRGTPSADQPQH
.	TRBV19	TRBJ1-4	ATKFGKGEKLF
.	TRBV28	TRBJ1-2	ASSLDNRGRREGYT
.	TRBV4-2	TRBJ2-1	ASSPHVERGGPNEQF
.	TRBV6-1	TRBJ2-2	ASSELVNTNTGELF
.	TRBV24-1	TRBJ1-5	ATSRQGSQPQH
.	TRBV7-2	TRBJ1-4	ASSLVGGLGEKLF
.	TRBV6-5	TRBJ2-7	ASSYSRDRSSYEQY
.	TRBV7-3	TRBJ1-3	ASSPWGQGSGNTIY
few	TRBV5-5	TRBJ1-5	ASSPVRGPNQPQH
.	TRBV30	TRBJ2-7	AWTTGTPYEQY
.	TRBV10-3	TRBJ2-2	ATQPGTGNTGELF
.	TRBV27	TRBJ1-2	ASSLRGAGPYGYT
.	TRBV18	TRBJ2-2	ASSLGQYTGELF
.	TRBV6-2/TRBV6-3	TRBJ2-1	ASSKYMDRNEQF
.	TRBV6-5	TRBJ2-7	ASSRGEGVSEQY
once	TRBV10-3	TRBJ1-5	AISRTVNQPQH
.	TRBV9	TRBJ2-3	ASSPEGRILGTDTQY
once	TRBV9	TRBJ2-7	ASSVTGIASYEQY
once	TRBV19	TRBJ2-1	ASSGGGTIEQF
.	TRBV3-1/TRBV3-2	TRBJ1-1	ASSPGDRGLLNTEAF
.	TRBV5-1	TRBJ2-7	ASSPGTSWDEQY
.	TRBV24-1	TRBJ2-2	ATSDLRHGELF
.	TRBV7-2	TRBJ1-5	ASSPDRSSGPQH
.	TRBV11-2	TRBJ2-3	ASSSGVGAGADTQY
once	TRBV2	TRBJ1-4	ASRTGLWEKLF
.	TRBV10-1	TRBJ1-2	AVLLSKGGDGYT
.	TRBV24-1	TRBJ2-7	ATSDTWAGGEQY